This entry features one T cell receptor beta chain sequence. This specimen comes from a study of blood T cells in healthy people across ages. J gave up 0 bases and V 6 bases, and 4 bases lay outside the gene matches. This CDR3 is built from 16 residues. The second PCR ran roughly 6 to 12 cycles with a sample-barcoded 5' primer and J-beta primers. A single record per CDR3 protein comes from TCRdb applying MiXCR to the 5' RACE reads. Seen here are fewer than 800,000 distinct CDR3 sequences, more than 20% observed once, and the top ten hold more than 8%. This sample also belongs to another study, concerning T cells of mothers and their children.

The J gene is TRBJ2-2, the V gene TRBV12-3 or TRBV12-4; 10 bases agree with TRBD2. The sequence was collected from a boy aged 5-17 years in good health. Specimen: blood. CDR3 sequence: CASSPLAGANTGELFF. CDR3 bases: TGTGCCAGCAGCCCGCTAGCGGGAGCGAACACCGGGGAGCTGTTTTTT.